A selection of T cell receptor beta chains follows, all from one sample in a study of shared clonotypes between healthy human individuals. Data came from immunoSEQ multiplex PCR; TCRdb stores just in-frame clones and leaves some out. The sample lists about 2 million clones; about 95% were seen once. Sequenced sample: naive CD8+ T cells sorted from blood. Receptor source: a man younger than 30 in good health. CDR3s include the opening cysteine and the closing phenylalanine or tryptophan. Fields, in order: D gene, V gene, J gene, clone size, CDR3 DNA, CDR3 protein. A D gene is named only where the DNA matches it firmly. Rows may omit the clone size; those that give it use once, few, many or a size class.

NA,TRBV30,TRBJ1-5,NA,TGTGCCTGGAGCCACCACGGAGGTCAGCCCCAGCATTTT,CAWSHHGGQPQHF
NA,TRBV7-6,TRBJ2-1,once,TGTGCCAGCAGCTTAGACGGGAGTCCTTACAATGAGCAGTTCTTC,CASSLDGSPYNEQFF
NA,TRBV2,TRBJ1-1,NA,TGTGCCAGCGCTGGGGCAGGCACTGAAGCTTTCTTT,CASAGAGTEAFF
TRBD2,TRBV4-1,TRBJ2-3,few,TGCGCCAGCAGCCAACTAGCGGGGAGCACAGATACGCAGTATTTT,CASSQLAGSTDTQYF
NA,TRBV13,TRBJ1-2,NA,TGTGCCAGCAGCTTAGGGAGTCTCTATGGCTACACCTTC,CASSLGSLYGYTF
TRBD2,TRBV19,TRBJ2-5,NA,TGTGCCAGTAGTAGAAGGGCGGGGGGACCACAAGAGACCCAGTACTTC,CASSRRAGGPQETQYF
NA,TRBV30,TRBJ2-2,NA,TGTGCCTGGAGTTCCCCCGGAGGGGAGCTGTTTTTT,CAWSSPGGELFF
NA,TRBV7-8,TRBJ1-4,NA,TGTGCCAGCAGCTTAGCGTGGCCGGCCGATAATGAAAAACTGTTTTTT,CASSLAWPADNEKLFF
NA,TRBV19,TRBJ2-3,once,TGTGCCAGTAGTAGACAAGGGGATACGCAGTATTTT,CASSRQGDTQYF
NA,TRBV7-3,TRBJ2-1,NA,TGTGCCAGCAGCTTAACCGGGAGCTCCTACAATGAGCAGTTCTTC,CASSLTGSSYNEQFF
NA,TRBV9,TRBJ2-5,once,TGTGCCAGCAGCGTAGGGCAGGGCGGAGAGACCCAGTACTTC,CASSVGQGGETQYF
NA,TRBV9,TRBJ2-3,NA,TGTGCCAGCAGCGTAGAAGGCGGGGATAGCACAGATACGCAGTATTTT,CASSVEGGDSTDTQYF
NA,TRBV13,TRBJ2-5,NA,TGTGCCAGCAGCTTTGCCCTAATTGAGACCCAGTACTTC,CASSFALIETQYF
NA,TRBV9,TRBJ1-2,once,TGTGCCAGCAGCACACGGACGGACGGTTTCTACTATGGCTACACCTTC,CASSTRTDGFYYGYTF
NA,TRBV21-1,TRBJ2-4,NA,TGTGCCAGCAGCAAAGCGTTTGACAGGGAGACTAGCGGGCGATTAGCCAAAAACATTCAGTACTTC,CASSKAFDRETSGRLAKNIQYF
NA,TRBV9,TRBJ2-1,NA,TGTGCCAGCAGGGGTACTGCGGTTGAGCAGTTCTTC,CASRGTAVEQFF
TRBD2,TRBV13,TRBJ2-3,NA,TGTGCCAGCAGCTTAGAACTAGCGGGAGATACGCAGTATTTT,CASSLELAGDTQYF
TRBD2,TRBV4-1,TRBJ2-1,NA,TGCGCCAGCAGCCAAGAGGGACTAGCGGGTCCCAGCTCCTACAATGAGCAGTTCTTC,CASSQEGLAGPSSYNEQFF
NA,TRBV6-6,TRBJ2-5,NA,TGTGCCAGCAGGAAGCCTGGGATCCAAGAGACCCAGTACTTC,CASRKPGIQETQYF
TRBD1,TRBV15,TRBJ2-5,NA,TGTGCCACCAGCAGGGGGACAGGCCAAGAGACCCAGTACTTC,CATSRGTGQETQYF
NA,TRBV5-6,TRBJ1-3,NA,TGTGCCAGCAGCTCCGGGGCTGGAAACACCATATATTTT,CASSSGAGNTIYF
NA,TRBV27,TRBJ1-6,once,TGTGCCAGCAGTTTCGGGGGTTCTGGTTCACCCCTCCACTTT,CASSFGGSGSPLHF
NA,TRBV5-6,TRBJ2-4,NA,TGTGCCAGCAGCTCATGGGGGAACGGGGAGGCCAAAAACATTCAGTACTTC,CASSSWGNGEAKNIQYF
NA,TRBV4-1,TRBJ1-2,NA,TGCGCCAGCAGCCTCGAGGCAGACTATGGCTACACCTTC,CASSLEADYGYTF
NA,TRBV27,TRBJ2-2,NA,TGTGCCAGCAGTTTAACCCCAGTCAACACCGGGGAGCTGTTTTTT,CASSLTPVNTGELFF
NA,TRBV13,TRBJ2-7,NA,TGTGCCAGCAGCTTAGGGGCAACCTACGAGCAGTACTTC,CASSLGATYEQYF
NA,TRBV7-9,TRBJ2-1,few,TGTGCCAGCAGCCCTCCCCTTGGCAATGAGCAGTTCTTC,CASSPPLGNEQFF
NA,TRBV28,TRBJ2-7,NA,TGTGCCAGCAGTCAGGCTTCGGTGACTTACGAGCAGTACTTC,CASSQASVTYEQYF
NA,TRBV28,TRBJ2-7,NA,TGTGCCAGCGGCACCGGGTCGGGGGATGGGGAGCAGTACTTC,CASGTGSGDGEQYF
TRBD1,TRBV19,TRBJ2-2,NA,TGTGCCAGTAGTACCGGGACAGCTACGAACACCGGGGAGCTGTTTTTT,CASSTGTATNTGELFF
NA,TRBV9,TRBJ1-1,NA,TGTGCCAGCAGCGTGTCTCCGGTGGAGGGTGGGACTGAAGCTTTCTTT,CASSVSPVEGGTEAFF
TRBD2,TRBV10-2,TRBJ2-1,NA,TGCGCCAGCAGTGAGGGTAGCGGGGCTAGCTCCTACAATGAGCAGTTCTTC,CASSEGSGASSYNEQFF
TRBD1,TRBV6-4,TRBJ1-1,once,TGTGCCAGCAGTGACGGGACAGGGCACGAAGCTTTCTTT,CASSDGTGHEAFF
TRBD2,TRBV27,TRBJ2-7,NA,TGTGCCAGCAGTTTGTCTAGCGGGACCCTCTCCTACGAGCAGTACTTC,CASSLSSGTLSYEQYF
NA,TRBV28,TRBJ2-5,once,TGTGCCAGCAGTTTGCGGCAGGGGGGAGCAGAGACCCAGTACTTC,CASSLRQGGAETQYF
NA,TRBV5-4,TRBJ2-7,NA,TGTGCCAGCAGCGTTGACAGATCCTCCTACGAGCAGTACTTC,CASSVDRSSYEQYF
NA,TRBV6-5,TRBJ1-2,NA,TGTGCCAGCAGTTACTCGGGGACCTATGGCTACACCTTC,CASSYSGTYGYTF
TRBD1,TRBV23-1,TRBJ1-6,few,TGCGCCAGCAGTCCCGGACAGGGAAATTCACCCCTCCACTTT,CASSPGQGNSPLHF
NA,TRBV7-9,TRBJ2-5,NA,TGTGCCAGCAGCTCCCCATTGTTCGAGACCCAGTACTTC,CASSSPLFETQYF
NA,TRBV4-1,TRBJ1-1,once,TGCGCCAGCAGCCAAGTAATGACAGGAGGGACTCCAGCTTTCTTT,CASSQVMTGGTPAFF
TRBD1,TRBV4-3,TRBJ2-7,NA,TGCGCCAGCAGCCGATACCTTTTAACAGGGGACGAGCAGTACTTC,CASSRYLLTGDEQYF
NA,TRBV30,TRBJ1-1,NA,TGTGCCTGGAGTGGGATAGGGGCCACTGAAGCTTTCTTT,CAWSGIGATEAFF
NA,TRBV4-3,TRBJ2-2,NA,TGCGCCAGCAGCCCCTACTCCTCCTCGGAGCTGTTTTTT,CASSPYSSSELFF
TRBD2,TRBV4-3,TRBJ2-1,NA,TGCGCCAGCAGCCAAGATCCCCTAGCGGGAGGGGACAATGAGCAGTTCTTC,CASSQDPLAGGDNEQFF
NA,TRBV4-1,TRBJ2-7,NA,TGCGCCAGCAGCCAAGAAGGGGCAGGGATAATCTACGAGCAGTACTTC,CASSQEGAGIIYEQYF
NA,TRBV5-6,TRBJ2-5,NA,TGTGCCAGCAGCTTGGCGTACGACCAAGAGACCCAGTACTTC,CASSLAYDQETQYF
NA,TRBV2,TRBJ2-3,NA,TGTGCCAGCAGTGAAGCGGTGGGGAGCACAGATACGCAGTATTTT,CASSEAVGSTDTQYF
NA,TRBV19,TRBJ1-6,NA,TGTGCCAGTACCCTCGTTGGGGATTTGAATTCACCCCTCCACTTT,CASTLVGDLNSPLHF
TRBD1,TRBV5-4,TRBJ2-7,NA,TGTGCCAGCAGCGCCTACAGGGGTTCCTACGAGCAGTACTTC,CASSAYRGSYEQYF
NA,TRBV4-2,TRBJ1-6,NA,TGTGCCAGCAGCCAAGATGGGGGGGGGATTTCACCCCTCCACTTT,CASSQDGGGISPLHF
NA,TRBV11-2,TRBJ2-7,once,TGTGCCAGCAGCTTCGAGGGGGGCCGGCTCTACGAGCAGTACTTC,CASSFEGGRLYEQYF
NA,TRBV7-9,TRBJ1-2,once,TGTGCCAGCAGCTTAGATGCAGGCTCGCATGGCTACACCTTC,CASSLDAGSHGYTF
TRBD1,TRBV7-6,TRBJ1-6,NA,TGTGCCAGCAGCTCAGACGACAGGGGTGATTCACCCCTCCACTTT,CASSSDDRGDSPLHF